A selection of T cell receptor beta chains follows, all from one sample in a study of blood T cell repertoires in COVID-19. Profiling relied on immunoSEQ multiplex PCR, and the TCRdb table lists in-frame clones only, not all of them. The repertoire includes roughly 180,000 clones, 80% to 90% of them detected once, and approximately 10% sits in the top ten. The sequencing sample was made of peripheral blood. The receptors were sampled from a woman aged 40 to 50 with COVID-19, enrolled during active disease. Each CDR3 is given with its conserved first and last residue. A D gene is named only where the DNA matches it firmly. The listing skips clone size in some rows; elsewhere it reads once, few, many or a size class.

>-|TRBJ2-7|TRBD1|TRBV5-6
CASSRDSRYEQYF
TGTGCCAGCAGCCGGGACAGCAGATACGAGCAGTACTTC
>-|TRBJ1-1|-|TRBV7-8
CASSLTPMLSGTEAFF
TGTGCCAGCAGCTTAACGCCTATGTTGTCTGGCACTGAAGCTTTCTTT
>-|TRBJ2-3|TRBD2|TRBV5-4
CASSLAGLAGKDTQYF
TGTGCCAGCAGCTTGGCAGGACTAGCGGGAAAGGATACGCAGTATTTT
>-|TRBJ1-6|-|TRBV19
CASSISQGKASSPLHF
TGTGCCAGTAGTATCTCCCAGGGGAAGGCGAGTTCACCCCTCCACTTT
>-|TRBJ2-7|TRBD1|TRBV5-1
CASSSRQGPYEQYF
TGCGCCAGCAGCTCTCGACAGGGACCCTACGAGCAGTACTTC
>-|TRBJ1-1|-|TRBV30
CAWSVPNLWGAEAFF
TGTGCCTGGAGTGTCCCCAACCTTTGGGGGGCTGAAGCTTTCTTT
>-|TRBJ1-2|TRBD1|TRBV19
CASSAMGQGRRDGYTF
TGTGCCAGTAGTGCGATGGGACAGGGGAGGAGGGATGGCTACACCTTC
>once|TRBJ2-3|TRBD1|TRBV7-9
CASSPRQGYTDTQYF
TGTGCCAGCAGCCCGAGACAGGGATACACAGATACGCAGTATTTT
>-|TRBJ2-1|-|TRBV6-5
CATKRSSYNEQFF
TGTGCCACCAAGAGGAGCTCCTACAATGAGCAGTTCTTC
>-|TRBJ1-4|-|TRBV10-3
CAISNRENEKLFF
TGTGCCATCAGTAACCGGGAGAATGAAAAACTGTTTTTT
>-|TRBJ2-3|-|TRBV11-2
CASTLSSDTQYF
TGTGCCAGCACACTTAGTTCAGATACGCAGTATTTT
>-|TRBJ2-4|-|TRBV2
CASITGPGKNIQYF
TGTGCCAGCATTACAGGGCCGGGCAAAAACATTCAGTACTTC
>few|TRBJ2-5|TRBD1|TRBV5-1
CASSPEGAVSETQYF
TGCGCCAGCAGCCCAGAGGGGGCCGTCAGCGAGACCCAGTACTTC
>many|TRBJ2-3|TRBD1|TRBV28
CASSFNGPGQGDPDTQYF
TGTGCCAGCAGTTTTAATGGCCCGGGACAGGGGGATCCAGATACGCAGTATTTT
>-|TRBJ1-2|TRBD1|TRBV7-9
CASSLQGHYGYTF
TGTGCCAGCAGCCTACAGGGGCACTATGGCTACACCTTC
>-|TRBJ2-1|-|TRBV9
CASSGEGGLHEQFF
TGTGCCAGCAGCGGTGAGGGCGGCTTGCATGAGCAGTTCTTC
>-|TRBJ2-3|-|TRBV7-6
CASSRVVGQITDTQYF
TGTGCCAGCAGCCGGGTGGTAGGACAGATCACAGATACGCAGTATTTT
>-|TRBJ1-6|TRBD1|TRBV7-9
CASSPDQGVYNSPLHF
TGTGCCAGCAGCCCCGACCAGGGGGTCTATAATTCACCCCTCCACTTT
>-|TRBJ2-2|TRBD1|TRBV14
CASSQRTGVSTGELFF
TGTGCCAGCAGCCAGCGTACAGGGGTATCCACCGGGGAGCTGTTTTTT
>-|TRBJ2-1|TRBD1|TRBV7-2
CASSPTGQGANEQFF
TGTGCCAGCAGCCCGACGGGACAGGGGGCTAATGAGCAGTTCTTC
>once|TRBJ2-1|-|TRBV18
CASSLTVVYNEQFF
TGTGCCAGCTCGCTAACAGTAGTTTACAATGAGCAGTTCTTC
>-|TRBJ2-2|-|TRBV19
CASSMPSNERERVLFF
TGTGCCAGTAGTATGCCCTCCAACGAACGGGAGAGGGTGCTGTTTTTT
>-|TRBJ2-1|TRBD1|TRBV24-1
CATSDPGQGAHNEQFF
TGTGCCACCAGTGATCCCGGACAGGGCGCCCACAATGAGCAGTTCTTC
>-|TRBJ2-5|TRBD2|TRBV5-4
CASSLGLAGAETQYF
TGTGCCAGCAGCTTGGGACTAGCGGGGGCAGAGACCCAGTACTTC
>-|TRBJ1-1|-|TRBV5-4
CASSLANGKNTEAFF
TGTGCCAGCAGCTTGGCCAACGGTAAAAACACTGAAGCTTTCTTT
>-|TRBJ1-2|-|TRBV6-5
CASRLQGFYGYTF
TGTGCCAGCAGACTACAGGGATTCTATGGCTACACCTTC
>-|TRBJ1-6|-|TRBV19
CASSIQNSPLHF
TGTGCCAGTAGTATACAGAATTCACCCCTCCACTTT
>many|TRBJ2-3|-|TRBV7-3
CASSSFGQQDTQYF
TGTGCCAGCAGCTCTTTCGGACAGCAGGATACGCAGTATTTT
>-|TRBJ1-4|-|TRBV2
CASSDRGIANEKLFF
TGTGCCAGCAGTGACAGGGGCATTGCTAATGAAAAACTGTTTTTT
>-|TRBJ1-2|-|TRBV18
CASSPDVGVSGYTF
TGTGCCAGCTCACCGGACGTCGGGGTCTCTGGCTACACCTTC
>-|TRBJ2-7|TRBD2|TRBV7-9
CASSPSGRLGEQYF
TGTGCCAGCAGCCCGTCCGGGAGGCTGGGTGAGCAGTACTTC
>few|TRBJ2-3|TRBD2|TRBV7-2
CASSPTGTRADTQYF
TGTGCCAGCAGCCCGACCGGGACTAGGGCAGATACGCAGTATTTT
>-|TRBJ2-1|-|TRBV9
CASSVVGRGALYNEQFF
TGTGCCAGCAGCGTAGTAGGACGGGGGGCCTTGTACAATGAGCAGTTCTTC
>-|TRBJ1-5|-|TRBV5-4
CASSLGETRGLLGNQPQHF
TGTGCCAGCAGCTTGGGAGAGACCAGGGGTTTGCTCGGCAATCAGCCCCAGCATTTT
>-|TRBJ2-1|TRBD2|TRBV29-1
CSGLAGYNEQFF
TGCAGCGGCCTAGCGGGGTACAATGAGCAGTTCTTC
>-|TRBJ2-5|TRBD2|TRBV2
CASSEPAGGETQYF
TGTGCCAGCAGTGAACCCGCGGGAGGTGAGACCCAGTACTTC